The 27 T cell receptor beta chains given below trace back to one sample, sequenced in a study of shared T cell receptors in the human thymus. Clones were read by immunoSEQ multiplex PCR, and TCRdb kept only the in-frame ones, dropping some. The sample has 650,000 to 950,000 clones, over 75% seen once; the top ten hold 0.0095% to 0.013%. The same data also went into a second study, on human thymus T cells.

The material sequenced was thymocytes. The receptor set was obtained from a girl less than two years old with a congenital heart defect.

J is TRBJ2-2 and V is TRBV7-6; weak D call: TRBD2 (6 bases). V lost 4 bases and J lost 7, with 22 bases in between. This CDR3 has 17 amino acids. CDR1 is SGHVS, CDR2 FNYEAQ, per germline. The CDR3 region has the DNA TGTGCCAGCAGCTCCCCTGGGGGAGGAGAAAGCATCGGGGAGCTGTTTTTT. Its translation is CASSSPGGGESIGELFF. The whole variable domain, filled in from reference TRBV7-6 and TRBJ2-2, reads GAGVSQSPRYKVTKRGQDVALRCDPISGHVSLYWYRQALGQGPEFLTYFNYEAQQDKSGLPNDRFSAERPEGSISTLTIQRTEQRDSAMYRCASSSPGGGESIGELFFGEGSRLTVL.

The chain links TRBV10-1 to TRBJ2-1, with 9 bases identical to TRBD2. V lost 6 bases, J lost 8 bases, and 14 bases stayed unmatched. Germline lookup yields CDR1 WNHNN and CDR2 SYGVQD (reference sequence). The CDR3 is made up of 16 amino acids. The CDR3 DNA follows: TGCGCCAGCAGCGACCACACTAGCGGGCGTCTTGATGAGCAGTTCTTC. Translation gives CASSDHTSGRLDEQFF.

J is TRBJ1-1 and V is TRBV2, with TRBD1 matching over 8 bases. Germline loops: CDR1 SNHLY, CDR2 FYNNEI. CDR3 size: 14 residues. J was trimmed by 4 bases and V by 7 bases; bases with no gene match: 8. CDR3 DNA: TGTGCCAGCATTCGCAGGGGGCTGAGCACTGAAGCTTTCTTT. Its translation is CASIRRGLSTEAFF.

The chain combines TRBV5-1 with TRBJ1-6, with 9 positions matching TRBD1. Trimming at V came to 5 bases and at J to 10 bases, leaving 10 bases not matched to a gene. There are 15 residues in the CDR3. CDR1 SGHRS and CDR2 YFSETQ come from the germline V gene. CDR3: CASSKKDRGFSPLHF. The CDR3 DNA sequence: TGCGCCAGCAGTAAGAAAGACAGGGGGTTCTCACCCCTCCACTTT.

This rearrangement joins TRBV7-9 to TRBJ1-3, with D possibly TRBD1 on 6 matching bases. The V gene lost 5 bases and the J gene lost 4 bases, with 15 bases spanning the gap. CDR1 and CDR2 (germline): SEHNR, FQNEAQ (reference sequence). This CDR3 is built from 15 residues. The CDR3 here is CASSQGLAGGNTIYF. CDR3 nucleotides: TGTGCCAGCAGCCAGGGGTTGGCAGGAGGAAACACCATATATTTT.

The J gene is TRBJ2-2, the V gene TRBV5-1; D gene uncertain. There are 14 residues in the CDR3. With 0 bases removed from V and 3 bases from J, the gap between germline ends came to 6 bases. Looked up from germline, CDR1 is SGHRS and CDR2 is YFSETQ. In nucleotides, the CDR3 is TGCGCCAGCAGCTTGGTACGAGACACCGGGGAGCTGTTTTTT. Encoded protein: CASSLVRDTGELFF.

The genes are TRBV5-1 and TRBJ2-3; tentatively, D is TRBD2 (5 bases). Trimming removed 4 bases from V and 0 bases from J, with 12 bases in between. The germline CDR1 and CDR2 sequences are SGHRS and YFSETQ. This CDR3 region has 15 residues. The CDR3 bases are TGCGCCAGCAGCAGACACGGGATTAGCACAGATACGCAGTATTTT. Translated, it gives CASSRHGISTDTQYF. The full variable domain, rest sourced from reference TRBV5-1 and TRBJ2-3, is KAGVTQTPRYLIKTRGQQVTLSCSPISGHRSVSWYQQTPGQGLQFLFEYFSETQRNKGNFPGRFSGRQFSNSRSEMNVSTLELGDSALYLCASSRHGISTDTQYFGPGTRLTVL.

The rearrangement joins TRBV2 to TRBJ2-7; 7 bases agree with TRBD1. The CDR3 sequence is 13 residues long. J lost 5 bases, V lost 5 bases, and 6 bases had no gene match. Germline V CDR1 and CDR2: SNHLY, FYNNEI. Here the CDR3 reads CASSLNTGDEQYF. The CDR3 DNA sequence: TGTGCCAGCAGTCTTAACACAGGGGACGAGCAGTACTTC.

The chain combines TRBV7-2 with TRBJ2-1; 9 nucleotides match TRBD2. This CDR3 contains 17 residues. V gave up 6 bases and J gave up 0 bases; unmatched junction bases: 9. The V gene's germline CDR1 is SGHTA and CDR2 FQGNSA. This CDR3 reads CASSSLAGPSSYNEQFF. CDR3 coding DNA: TGTGCCAGCAGTTCCCTAGCGGGGCCCAGCTCCTACAATGAGCAGTTCTTC.

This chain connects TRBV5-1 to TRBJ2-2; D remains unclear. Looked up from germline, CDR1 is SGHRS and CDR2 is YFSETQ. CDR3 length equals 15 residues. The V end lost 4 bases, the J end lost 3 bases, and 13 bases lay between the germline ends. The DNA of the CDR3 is TGCGCCAGCAGCATTGGAAAGCTAGACACCGGGGAGCTGTTTTTT. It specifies CASSIGKLDTGELFF.

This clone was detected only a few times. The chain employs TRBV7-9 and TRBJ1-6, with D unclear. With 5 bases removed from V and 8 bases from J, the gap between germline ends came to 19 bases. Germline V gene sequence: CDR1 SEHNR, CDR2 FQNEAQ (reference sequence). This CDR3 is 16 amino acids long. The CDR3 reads CASSPVHTDVDSPLHF. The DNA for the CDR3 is TGTGCCAGCAGCCCCGTCCATACAGACGTGGATTCACCCCTCCACTTT.

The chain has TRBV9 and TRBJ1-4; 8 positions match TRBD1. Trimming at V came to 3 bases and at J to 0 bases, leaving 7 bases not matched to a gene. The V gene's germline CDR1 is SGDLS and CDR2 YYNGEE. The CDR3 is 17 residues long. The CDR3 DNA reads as TGTGCCAGCAGCGCACAGGGGGATCCGGCAACTAATGAAAAACTGTTTTTT. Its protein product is CASSAQGDPATNEKLFF.

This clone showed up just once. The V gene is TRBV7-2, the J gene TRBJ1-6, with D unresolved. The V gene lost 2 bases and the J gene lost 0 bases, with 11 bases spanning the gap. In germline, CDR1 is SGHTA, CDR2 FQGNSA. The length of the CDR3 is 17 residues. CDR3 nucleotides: TGTGCCAGCAGCTTAATCGGGGAGAGCTCCTATAATTCACCCCTCCACTTT. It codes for CASSLIGESSYNSPLHF.

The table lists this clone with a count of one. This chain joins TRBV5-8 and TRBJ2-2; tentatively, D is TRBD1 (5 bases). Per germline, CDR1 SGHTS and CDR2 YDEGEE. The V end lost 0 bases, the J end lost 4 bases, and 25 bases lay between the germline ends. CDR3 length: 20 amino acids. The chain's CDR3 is CASSLVVVRTYEISTGELFF. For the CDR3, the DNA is TGTGCCAGCAGCTTGGTAGTCGTGCGGACATACGAAATTTCCACCGGGGAGCTGTTTTTT.

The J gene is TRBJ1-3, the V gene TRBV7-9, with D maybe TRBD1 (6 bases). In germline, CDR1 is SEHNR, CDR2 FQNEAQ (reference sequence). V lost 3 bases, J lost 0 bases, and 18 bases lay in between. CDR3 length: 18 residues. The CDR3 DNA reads TGTGCCAGCAGCTTGGGGCAATTCAAGACAGGCTCTGGAAACACCATATATTTT. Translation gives CASSLGQFKTGSGNTIYF.

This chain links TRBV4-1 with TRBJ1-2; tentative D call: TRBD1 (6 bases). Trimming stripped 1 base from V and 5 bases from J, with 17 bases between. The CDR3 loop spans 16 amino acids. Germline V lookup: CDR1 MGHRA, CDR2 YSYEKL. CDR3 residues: CASSQVGGQGLYGYTF. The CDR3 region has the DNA TGCGCCAGCAGCCAAGTGGGGGGGCAGGGATTATATGGCTACACCTTC.

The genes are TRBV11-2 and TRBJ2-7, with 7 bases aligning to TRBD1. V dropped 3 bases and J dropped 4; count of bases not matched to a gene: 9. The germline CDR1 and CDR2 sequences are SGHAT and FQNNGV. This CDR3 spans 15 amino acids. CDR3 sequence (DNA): TGTGCCAGCAGCTTCCGACAGGGAAGAAGTTACGAGCAGTACTTC. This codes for CASSFRQGRSYEQYF. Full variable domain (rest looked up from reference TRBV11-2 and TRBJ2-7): EAGVAQSPRYKIIEKRQSVAFWCNPISGHATLYWYQQILGQGPKLLIQFQNNGVVDDSQLPKDRFSAERLKGVDSTLKIQPAKLEDSAVYLCASSFRQGRSYEQYFGPGTRLTVT.

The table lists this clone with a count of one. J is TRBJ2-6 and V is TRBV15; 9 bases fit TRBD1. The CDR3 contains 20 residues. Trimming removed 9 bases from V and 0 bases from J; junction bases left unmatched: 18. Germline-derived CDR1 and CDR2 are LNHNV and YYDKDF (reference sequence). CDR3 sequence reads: CATMPGTGSTPFSGANVLTF. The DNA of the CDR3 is TGTGCCACTATGCCCGGGACAGGGTCGACTCCTTTCTCTGGGGCCAACGTCCTGACTTTC.

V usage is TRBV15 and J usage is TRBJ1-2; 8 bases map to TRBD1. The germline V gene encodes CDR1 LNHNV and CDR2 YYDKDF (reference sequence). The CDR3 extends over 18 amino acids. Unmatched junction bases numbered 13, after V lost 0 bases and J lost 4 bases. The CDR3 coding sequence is TGTGCCACCAGCAGAGAACGAGGGGACAGGCTTCCCGGCTATGGCTACACCTTC. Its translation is CATSRERGDRLPGYGYTF.

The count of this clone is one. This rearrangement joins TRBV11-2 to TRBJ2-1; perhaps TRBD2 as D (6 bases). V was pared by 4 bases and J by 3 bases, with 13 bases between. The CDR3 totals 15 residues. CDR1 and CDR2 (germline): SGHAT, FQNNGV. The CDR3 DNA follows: TGTGCCAGCAGCTACGTAGCGGTACACTACAATGAGCAGTTCTTC. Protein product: CASSYVAVHYNEQFF.

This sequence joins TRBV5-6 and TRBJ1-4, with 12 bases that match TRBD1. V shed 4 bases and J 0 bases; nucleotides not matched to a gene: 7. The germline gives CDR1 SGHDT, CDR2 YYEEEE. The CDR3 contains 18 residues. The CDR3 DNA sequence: TGTGCCAGCAGCGGGGGACAGGGGGCACTCTCAACTAATGAAAAACTGTTTTTT. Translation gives CASSGGQGALSTNEKLFF.

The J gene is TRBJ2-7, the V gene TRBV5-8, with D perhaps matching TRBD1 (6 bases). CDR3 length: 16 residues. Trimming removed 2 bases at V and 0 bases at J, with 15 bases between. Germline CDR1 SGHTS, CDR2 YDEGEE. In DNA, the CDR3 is TGTGCCAGCAGCTTACTACAGGGCCTTAGCTCCTACGAGCAGTACTTC. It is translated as CASSLLQGLSSYEQYF.

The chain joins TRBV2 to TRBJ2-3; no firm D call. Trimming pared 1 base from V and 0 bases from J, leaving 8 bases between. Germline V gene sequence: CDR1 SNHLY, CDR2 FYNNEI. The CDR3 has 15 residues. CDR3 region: CASSEGGISTDTQYF. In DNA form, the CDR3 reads TGTGCCAGCAGTGAAGGCGGCATTAGCACAGATACGCAGTATTTT.

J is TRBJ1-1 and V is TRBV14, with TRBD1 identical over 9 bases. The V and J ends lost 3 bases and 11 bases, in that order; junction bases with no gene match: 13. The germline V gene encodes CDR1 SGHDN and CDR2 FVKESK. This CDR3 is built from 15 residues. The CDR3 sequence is CASSQKPRDRVSAFF. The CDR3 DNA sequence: TGTGCCAGCAGCCAGAAACCCCGGGACAGGGTTTCGGCTTTCTTT.

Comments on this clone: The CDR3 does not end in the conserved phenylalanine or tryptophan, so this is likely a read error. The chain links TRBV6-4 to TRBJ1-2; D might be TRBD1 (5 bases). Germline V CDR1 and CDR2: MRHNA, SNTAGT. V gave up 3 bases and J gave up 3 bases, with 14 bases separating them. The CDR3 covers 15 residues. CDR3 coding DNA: TGTGCCAGCAGTGAGGATGGCGGGACCCACTATGGCTACACCTCC. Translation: CASSEDGGTHYGYTS.

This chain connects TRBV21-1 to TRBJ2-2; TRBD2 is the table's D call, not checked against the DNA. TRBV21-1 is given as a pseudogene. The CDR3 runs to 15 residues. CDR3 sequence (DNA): TGTGCCAGCAGCCGCGGGACGCCGCGGACCGGGGAGCTGTTTTTT. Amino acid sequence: CASSRGTPRTGELFF.

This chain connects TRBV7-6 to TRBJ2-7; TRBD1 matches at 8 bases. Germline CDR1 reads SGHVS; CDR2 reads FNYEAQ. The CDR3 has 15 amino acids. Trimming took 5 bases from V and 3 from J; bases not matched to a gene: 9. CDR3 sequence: CASSITRTGNYEQYF. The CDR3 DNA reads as TGTGCCAGCAGCATAACCAGGACAGGGAACTACGAGCAGTACTTC.